The 14 T cell receptor beta chains reported below all come from one sample, sequenced in a study of identical twins. In TCRdb, the 5' RACE reads were re-called with MiXCR into one record per CDR3 protein. The sample has some 440,000 distinct CDR3 sequences, more than 20% seen once. These records were also assigned to another study, of T cells expressing NK-cell markers.

The sequencing sample was made of CD4+ T cells sorted from blood. These receptors all come from a woman under 30 in good health.

This clonotype came up once. The chain joins TRBV18 to TRBJ2-3; unclear D gene. Germline V CDR1 and CDR2: KGHSH, LQKENI. CDR3 length: 15 amino acids. Trimming stripped 6 bases from V and 6 bases from J, with 19 bases between. As DNA, the CDR3 is TGTGCCAGCTCGCCTCGCGAAGCCCTTGGGGATACGCAGTATTTT. Translating it yields CASSPREALGDTQYF.

This clonotype showed up just a few times. The V call is TRBV30, the J call TRBJ2-5, with 9 bases lining up with TRBD2. The V gene end was trimmed by 0 bases and the J gene end by 3 bases; junction bases not matched to a gene: 5. The CDR3 has 15 amino acids. Germline lookup yields CDR1 GTSNPN and CDR2 SVGIG (reference sequence). The CDR3 sequence: CAWSVGLAGKETQYF. The CDR3 coding sequence is TGTGCCTGGAGTGTCGGGCTAGCGGGAAAAGAGACCCAGTACTTC.

The table lists this clonotype with a few counts. The chain carries TRBV7-9 and TRBJ2-1; D unclear. CDR1 is SEHNR and CDR2 is FQNEAQ in the germline V gene (reference sequence). With 8 bases removed from V and 0 bases from J, the gap between germline ends came to 11 bases. The CDR3 totals 14 residues. CDR3 nucleotide sequence: TGTGCCAGCTCGCGTTCTAGCTCCTACAATGAGCAGTTCTTC. It yields the protein CASSRSSSYNEQFF.

V and J are TRBV5-1 and TRBJ2-3; 13 bases map to TRBD2. The CDR3 has 18 amino acids. J was trimmed by 4 bases and V by 0 bases; bases with no gene match: 8. Germline loops: CDR1 SGHRS, CDR2 YFSETQ. CDR3 sequence: CASSLGLAGGPGSDTQYF. The CDR3 DNA is TGCGCCAGCAGCTTGGGACTAGCGGGGGGCCCCGGCTCAGATACGCAGTATTTT.

This clonotype has just a few counts. The V and J genes are TRBV5-1 and TRBJ2-3, with 16 bases aligning to TRBD2. Trimming cost V 0 bases and J 4 bases; bases outside gene matches: 5. The CDR3 contains 18 residues. Germline lookup yields CDR1 SGHRS and CDR2 YFSETQ. The CDR3: CASSLEGTSGGAADTQYF. Written as DNA, the CDR3 is TGCGCCAGCAGCTTGGAAGGGACTAGCGGGGGGGCGGCAGATACGCAGTATTTT.

The rearrangement joins TRBV15 to TRBJ1-1; D unclear. With 4 bases removed from V and 2 bases from J, the gap between germline ends came to 11 bases. Germline V CDR1 and CDR2: LNHNV, YYDKDF (reference sequence). This CDR3 comprises 14 residues. CDR3 loop: CATSTQDLNTEAFF. The CDR3 DNA sequence: TGTGCCACCAGCACCCAGGACCTCAACACTGAAGCTTTCTTT.

This chain links TRBV20-1 with TRBJ1-2; the match to TRBD1 covers 9 bases. This CDR3 comprises 14 residues. Germline V lookup: CDR1 DFQATT, CDR2 SNEGSKA (reference sequence). Unmatched junction bases numbered 6, after V lost 6 bases and J lost 1 base. DNA for the CDR3: TGCAGTGCGAGACGGGACAGGGATAACTATGGCTACACCTTC. It specifies CSARRDRDNYGYTF.

The rearrangement links TRBV4-3 to TRBJ2-2; D possibly corresponds to TRBD1 (6 bases). This CDR3 contains 16 residues. Germline V gives CDR1 LGHNA, CDR2 YSLEER. Trimming pared 0 bases from V and 1 base from J, leaving 9 bases between. CDR3 sequence reads: CASSQEGQRNTGELFF. CDR3 sequence (DNA): TGCGCCAGCAGCCAAGAAGGACAGAGGAACACCGGGGAGCTGTTTTTT.

This clonotype showed up many times. The rearrangement links TRBV12-3 or TRBV12-4 to TRBJ2-1, with D unclear. The CDR3 has 14 residues. The V and J ends lost 6 bases and 10 bases respectively, with 19 bases between them. In nucleotides, the CDR3 is TGTGCCAGCAGCAACCATAACGGGTTTGGGGAGCAGTTCTTC. Amino acid sequence: CASSNHNGFGEQFF.

V usage is TRBV7-9 and J usage is TRBJ1-1; D is uncertain. The V end was cut by 5 bases, the J end by 2 bases, with 12 bases between. Germline V gene data show CDR1 as SEHNR and CDR2 as FQNEAQ (reference sequence). The CDR3 is 14 amino acids. DNA of the CDR3: TGTGCCAGCAGCCAGGCGGGGTTCAACACTGAAGCTTTCTTT. It specifies CASSQAGFNTEAFF. Filled out from reference TRBV7-9 and TRBJ1-1, the complete variable domain reads DTGVSQNPRHKITKRGQNVTFRCDPISEHNRLYWYRQTLGQGPEFLTYFQNEAQLEKSRLLSDRFSAERPKGSFSTLEIQRTEQGDSAMYLCASSQAGFNTEAFFGQGTRLTVV.

This chain connects TRBV3-1 to TRBJ2-2; TRBD1 matches 8 bases. The CDR3 spans 18 residues. The germline CDR1 and CDR2 sequences are LGHDT and YNNKEL (reference sequence). J gave up 1 base and V 1 base, and 8 bases lay outside the gene matches. The CDR3, as DNA: TGTGCCAGCAGCCAAGGGACAATCGGGACAGGGAACACCGGGGAGCTGTTTTTT. Residues: CASSQGTIGTGNTGELFF.

The chain links TRBV19 to TRBJ1-1, with D unresolved. From germline, CDR1 is LNHDA and CDR2 SQIVND (reference sequence). Deletions cut 6 bases from V and 10 bases from J, with 18 bases between. CDR3 length: 13 amino acids. The CDR3 bases are TGTGCCAGTAGCCCAATAGGAGGTGATACAGCTTTCTTT. Translating it yields CASSPIGGDTAFF.

The sample holds a few counts of this clonotype. This chain connects TRBV7-2 to TRBJ1-6; 8 nucleotides line up with TRBD1. This CDR3 is 15 amino acids long. In germline, CDR1 is SGHTA, CDR2 FQGNSA. The CDR3 region is CANRDRSSYNSPLHF. CDR3 coding DNA: TGTGCTAACCGGGACAGGAGCTCCTATAATTCACCCCTCCACTTT.

The gene calls are TRBV10-3 and TRBJ2-7; 8 positions agree with TRBD2. After removal of 0 bases from V and 6 bases from J, the junction contained 7 bases not matched to a gene. The CDR3 is 15 residues long. CDR1 is ENHRY and CDR2 is SYGVKD in the germline V gene. The CDR3 region is CAISESMGLVSEQYF. CDR3 DNA: TGTGCCATCAGTGAGTCAATGGGACTAGTAAGCGAGCAGTACTTC.